The 31 T cell receptor beta chains listed next were all sequenced from one sample in a study of vaccination effects on CD4 cells after COVID-19 (dated by TCRdb to the early 2020s). The library was built by means of the immunoSEQ multiplex PCR assay. TCRdb took this table from immuneACCESS and kept in-frame rearrangements with V and J called. Such tables lack part of the clones; where checked against another copy, unresolved V genes explain under half of the gap, and the rest is unexplained. The sample data list about 41,000 clones, and around 68% of these were observed just once. In total, the top ten clones hold approximately 25% of the sample. No antigen has been assigned to these receptors. To identify antigen-specific CD4+ T cell clonotypes by their expansion, the ViraFEST assay first stimulated PBMC with viral peptide pools and then applied TCR sequencing. After more than nine days of culture, CD4+ T cells were isolated with the EasySep CD4+ T cell isolation kit. The absence of prior SARS-CoV-2 infection in healthy vaccine recipients was confirmed by negative nucleocapsid antibodies before and after vaccination.

The input for sequencing was CD4+ T cells from PBMCs cultured with HCoV-OC43 spike peptides, taken before COVID-19 vaccination. Explained via the paper, the cell subset or site label denotes: HCoV-OC43 spike overlapping peptide pool stimulation. These receptors all stem from a human donor who received a COVID-19 vaccine.

The V call is TRBV28, the J call TRBJ1-2; D may be TRBD1 (5 bases). The V end was cut by 4 bases, the J end by 4 bases, with 13 bases between. The length of the CDR3 is 14 residues. Germline V gene sequence: CDR1 MDHEN, CDR2 SYDVKM. The CDR3 protein is CASSYFDRVYGYTF. In DNA form, the CDR3 reads TGTGCCAGCAGTTACTTCGACAGAGTCTATGGCTACACCTTC.

This clone was detected only a few times. The chain recombines TRBV3-1 (or the pseudogene TRBV3-2) with TRBJ1-2; TRBD1 might be the D (5 bases). Trimming left V 8 bases short and J 8 bases short, with 18 bases between. The CDR3 runs to 13 residues. Germline V gives CDR1 LGHDT, CDR2 YNNKEL (reference sequence). The CDR3 sequence is CASGWRGGEGYTF. DNA for the CDR3: TGTGCCAGCGGATGGAGGGGAGGAGAGGGCTACACCTTC.

V and J are TRBV19 and TRBJ1-1, with 7 bases aligning to TRBD1. Germline trimming cut 3 bases from V and 5 bases from J; bases unmatched to any gene: 6. CDR3 length: 14 amino acids. Germline V gene lookup returns CDR1 LNHDA and CDR2 SQIVND (reference sequence). The CDR3 DNA reads as TGTGCCAGTAGTATGCGCCAGGGGGGGACTGAAGCTTTCTTT. Protein product: CASSMRQGGTEAFF.

V is TRBV7-9 and J is TRBJ1-1, with 7 bases aligning to TRBD1. This CDR3 is built from 13 residues. Germline V lookup: CDR1 SEHNR, CDR2 FQNEAQ (reference sequence). V lost 4 bases to trimming and J lost 7 bases; unmatched junction nucleotides: 6. CDR3 DNA sequence: TGTGCCAGCAGCTCGACAGGGAGCGGTGAAGCTTTCTTT. As protein: CASSSTGSGEAFF.

This clone was seen a few times. The chain links TRBV12-3 or TRBV12-4 to TRBJ2-7; no clear D. Trimming shortened V by 3 bases and J by 2 bases, and 8 bases separated the two germline ends. The CDR3 sequence is 13 residues long. CDR3 DNA sequence: TGTGCCAGCAGTTTGGCAAGGACCTACGAGCAGTACTTC. This encodes CASSLARTYEQYF.

This sequence joins TRBV12-5 and TRBJ1-5; D call uncertain. CDR1 is LGHNT, CDR2 FRNRAP, per germline. The CDR3 is made up of 16 amino acids. Trimming removed 0 bases from V and 4 bases from J, with 13 bases in between. Here the CDR3 reads CASGLVIGGGNQPQHF. The DNA of the CDR3 is TGTGCTAGTGGTTTGGTTATTGGAGGTGGAAATCAGCCCCAGCATTTT.

The J gene is TRBJ1-3, the V gene TRBV15, with TRBD1 matching 9 bases. CDR1 LNHNV and CDR2 YYDKDF come from the germline V gene (reference sequence). With V trimmed by 4 bases and J by 8 bases, 6 bases remained unmatched. The CDR3 length is 14 residues. CDR3 loop: CATSTGQGWDTIYF. The CDR3 nucleotides read TGTGCCACCAGCACAGGACAGGGGTGGGACACCATATATTTT.

The genes are TRBV7-2 and TRBJ2-3; 12 nucleotides line up with TRBD2. V lost 4 bases and J lost 0; bases outside the gene matches: 8. Per germline, CDR1 SGHTA and CDR2 FQGNSA. This CDR3 region has 18 residues. The CDR3 sequence: CASSSGTSGGSSTDTQYF. In nucleotides, the CDR3 is TGTGCCAGCAGCTCAGGCACTAGCGGGGGGTCTAGCACAGATACGCAGTATTTT.

CDR3 sequence (DNA): TGTGCCAGCTCACCAGGTCAGAAAGAGACCCAGTACTTC. It codes for CASSPGQKETQYF. This rearrangement joins TRBV18 to TRBJ2-5; D call uncertain. V lost 2 bases, J lost 3 bases, and 7 bases lay in between. Germline CDR1 and CDR2: KGHSH and LQKENI. The CDR3 spans 13 residues.

The J gene is TRBJ2-7, the V gene TRBV12-5, with TRBD2 as a possible D gene (6 bases). CDR1 LGHNT and CDR2 FRNRAP come from the germline V gene. V dropped 1 base and J dropped 2 bases, with 18 bases sitting between them. This CDR3 has 17 amino acids. CDR3 region: CASGLARKTGTPYEQYF. CDR3 bases: TGTGCTAGTGGTTTGGCCCGGAAGACCGGGACTCCCTACGAGCAGTACTTC.

The rearrangement links TRBV21-1 to TRBJ2-1; the D segment call TRBD2 is taken from the table without a DNA check. TRBV21-1 is a known pseudogene. This CDR3 region has 13 residues. CDR3 in DNA: TGTGCCAGTAGCGGGGGGGCCAACAATGAGCAGTTCTTC. It translates to CASSGGANNEQFF.

The rearrangement links TRBV10-3 to TRBJ2-3, with D possibly being TRBD1 (7 bases). CDR1 is ENHRY, CDR2 SYGVKD, per germline. The CDR3 is 16 amino acids. Trimming left V 0 bases short and J 3 bases short, with 13 bases between. CDR3 nucleotides: TGTGCCATCAGTGAGTCGAAGGGGGCGGGGACAGATACGCAGTATTTT. It specifies CAISESKGAGTDTQYF.

The chain uses TRBV5-1 and TRBJ1-2; D is undetermined. Germline V gene sequence: CDR1 SGHRS, CDR2 YFSETQ. This CDR3 has 15 residues. Trimming cost V 1 base and J 7 bases, with 17 bases left between them. In DNA, the CDR3 is TGCGCCAGCAGCTTGACGGGTAGGACTATGGGTGGCTACACCTTC. It codes for CASSLTGRTMGGYTF.

The CDR3 region has the DNA TGTGCCAGCAGTGGTAGTCCCGACGGCCTTCGTGGCTACACCTTC. This translates into CASSGSPDGLRGYTF. The chain uses TRBV25-1 and TRBJ1-2; D is unclear. The germline V gene encodes CDR1 MGHDK and CDR2 SYGVNS. This CDR3 comprises 15 residues. Trimming cost V 4 bases and J 7 bases, with 19 bases left between them.

The rearrangement links TRBV19 to TRBJ2-7, with 10 bases that match TRBD2. CDR3 length: 15 amino acids. Germline V CDR1 and CDR2: LNHDA, SQIVND (reference sequence). Trimming removed 6 bases from V and 1 base from J; junction bases left unmatched: 6. The CDR3 DNA reads TGTGCCAGTAGACGGCTAGCGGGGGAGTCCTACGAGCAGTACTTC. Protein: CASRRLAGESYEQYF.

The chain links TRBV9 to TRBJ1-2, with a possible D match to TRBD1 (6 bases). The CDR3 runs to 16 residues. Trimming cost V 0 bases and J 7 bases, with 19 bases left between them. Per the germline V gene, CDR1 is SGDLS and CDR2 is YYNGEE. The CDR3 reads CASSVDLVGGASGYTF. In DNA form, the CDR3 reads TGTGCCAGCAGCGTAGATCTAGTAGGGGGGGCAAGTGGCTACACCTTC. The full variable domain, in which reference TRBV9 and TRBJ1-2 provide the parts outside the CDR3, is DSGVTQTPKHLITATGQRVTLRCSPRSGDLSVYWYQQSLDQGLQFLIQYYNGEERAKGNILERFSAQQFPDLHSELNLSSLELGDSALYFCASSVDLVGGASGYTFGSGTRLTVV.

A few counts support this clone. The chain is built from TRBV30 and TRBJ1-6; the D gene is possibly TRBD1 (6 bases). Germline CDR1 and CDR2: GTSNPN and SVGIG (reference sequence). The CDR3 is made up of 16 amino acids. Trimming pared 2 bases from V and 3 bases from J, leaving 14 bases between. The CDR3, as DNA: TGTGCCTGGAGTCGGTCAGGGGCCTTCTATAATTCACCCCTCCACTTT. It specifies CAWSRSGAFYNSPLHF.

This clone was seen a single time. The J gene is TRBJ1-1, the V gene TRBV4-3, with D possibly matching TRBD1 (6 bases). CDR3 length equals 13 residues. Germline CDR1 reads LGHNA; CDR2 reads YSLEER. Trimming took 4 bases from V and 4 from J, leaving 10 bases between them. The CDR3 sequence is CASSRLQGTEAFF. The CDR3 coding sequence is TGCGCCAGCAGCCGATTACAGGGCACTGAAGCTTTCTTT.

The chain has TRBV15 and TRBJ2-2, with D unclear. This CDR3 is built from 14 residues. V shed 0 bases and J shed 4 bases, with 6 bases lying between them. Looked up from germline, CDR1 is LNHNV and CDR2 is YYDKDF (reference sequence). The CDR3 is CATSRDKVTGELFF. The CDR3 region has the DNA TGTGCCACCAGCAGAGATAAAGTCACCGGGGAGCTGTTTTTT.

The chain combines TRBV7-8 with TRBJ2-7, with 7 bases identical to TRBD2. The V segment lost 3 bases and the J segment 13 bases; nucleotides outside the gene matches: 6. The germline gives CDR1 SGHVS, CDR2 FQNEAQ. CDR3 length equals 11 residues. This chain's CDR3 is CASSLGGESYF. The CDR3 region has the DNA TGTGCCAGCAGCTTGGGGGGGGAGAGCTACTTC.

The table lists this clone with a few counts. This chain connects TRBV12-3 or TRBV12-4 to TRBJ1-2; D unresolved. The CDR3 spans 12 residues. V was trimmed by 0 bases and J by 3 bases, leaving 2 bases between them. The CDR3 protein is CASSLAHYGYTF. CDR3 bases: TGTGCCAGCAGTTTAGCCCACTATGGCTACACCTTC.

The genes are TRBV4-3 and TRBJ1-1; possible D gene TRBD1, 6 bases. Germline V gene lookup returns CDR1 LGHNA and CDR2 YSLEER. V lost 7 bases and J 4 bases, leaving 13 bases between the germline ends. CDR3 length: 13 residues. In DNA, the CDR3 is TGCGCCAGCACCACCCTAGGGGGCACTGAAGCTTTCTTT. It encodes CASTTLGGTEAFF.

CDR3 DNA: TGTGCCAGCACTAAACAGGGGCCGTGGGGCAATGAGCAGTTCTTC. Encoded protein: CASTKQGPWGNEQFF. The chain carries TRBV27 and TRBJ2-1, with TRBD1 matching over 7 bases. The CDR3 consists of 15 residues. Germline CDR1 is MNHEY and CDR2 is SMNVEV (reference sequence). V trimming: 7 bases; J trimming: 6 bases; junction bases outside the gene matches: 12.

The chain carries TRBV20-1 and TRBJ2-1, with a weak D call TRBD2 (6 bases). Per the germline V gene, CDR1 is DFQATT and CDR2 is SNEGSKA (reference sequence). There are 11 residues in the CDR3. The CDR3 loop reads CSATRRNEQFF. CDR3 sequence (DNA): TGCAGCGCGACTAGGAGGAATGAGCAGTTCTTC.

The rearrangement uses TRBV7-2 and TRBJ1-6; D is perhaps TRBD1 (5 bases). CDR1 and CDR2 (germline): SGHTA, FQGNSA. Between the trimmed V and J ends, which lost 3 bases and 9 bases, there was a span of 6 bases. The CDR3 has 12 residues. In DNA, the CDR3 is TGTGCCAGCAGCTTGGGGGGTTCACCCCTCCACTTT. It codes for CASSLGGSPLHF. Using reference TRBV7-2 and TRBJ1-6 for the parts outside the CDR3, the full variable domain is GAGVSQSPSNKVTEKGKDVELRCDPISGHTALYWYRQSLGQGLEFLIYFQGNSAPDKSGLPSDRFSAERTGGSVSTLTIQRTQQEDSAVYLCASSLGGSPLHFGNGTRLTVT.

The chain couples TRBV28 to TRBJ1-1; TRBD1 is a possible D gene (5 bases). CDR1 is MDHEN, CDR2 SYDVKM, per germline. The CDR3 is made up of 13 amino acids. V lost 3 bases to trimming and J lost 2 bases, with 7 bases between them. CDR3 bases: TGTGCCAGCAGTTTGCAGGGAAACACTGAAGCTTTCTTT. It encodes CASSLQGNTEAFF.

The chain combines TRBV28 with TRBJ2-7; D possibly corresponds to TRBD1 (5 bases). The CDR3 has 12 amino acids. The ends were cut back, 8 bases at V and 2 bases at J, with 10 bases in the middle. Germline V gives CDR1 MDHEN, CDR2 SYDVKM. The CDR3 is CASSRAAYEQYF. The CDR3 region has the DNA TGTGCCAGCTCCAGGGCAGCCTACGAGCAGTACTTC.

The rearrangement uses TRBV11-2 and TRBJ2-3; D possibly corresponds to TRBD1 (5 bases). Germline CDR1 reads SGHAT; CDR2 reads FQNNGV. Trimming pared 2 bases from V and 1 base from J, leaving 13 bases between. CDR3 length equals 16 residues. CDR3 loop: CASSLIGASGTDTQYF. The CDR3 DNA follows: TGTGCCAGCAGCTTAATTGGGGCCTCCGGCACAGATACGCAGTATTTT.

This chain's CDR3 is CASRLGPSSLYSNQPQHF. DNA of the CDR3: TGTGCCAGCAGACTTGGTCCATCGTCCTTATATAGCAATCAGCCCCAGCATTTT. V gene TRBV28 combines with J gene TRBJ1-5; D is uncertain. This CDR3 has 18 residues. The germline gives CDR1 MDHEN, CDR2 SYDVKM. The V and J ends lost 6 bases and 0 bases respectively, with 21 bases between them.

This clone appeared a few times. The genes are TRBV6-6 and TRBJ1-1, with TRBD1 identical over 9 bases. This CDR3 contains 17 residues. Germline V gene lookup returns CDR1 MNHNY and CDR2 SVGAGI (reference sequence). V was pared by 7 bases and J by 5 bases, with 17 bases of the junction left unmatched. The CDR3 here is CASTRRPAGTGRTEAFF. The CDR3 DNA reads as TGTGCCAGCACTCGTAGGCCCGCCGGGACAGGGCGAACTGAAGCTTTCTTT.

The chain joins TRBV28 to TRBJ1-1; 7 bases fit TRBD1. This CDR3 contains 16 residues. With 5 bases clipped from V and 0 bases from J, the junction kept 9 bases outside the gene matches. CDR1 MDHEN and CDR2 SYDVKM come from the germline V gene. The CDR3: CASSPAGQFMNTEAFF. The DNA for the CDR3 is TGTGCCAGCAGTCCTGCGGGACAGTTCATGAACACTGAAGCTTTCTTT.